A selection of T cell receptor beta chains follows, all from one sample in a study of cytomegalovirus exposure and HLA in healthy donors. Profiling relied on immunoSEQ multiplex PCR, and the TCRdb table lists in-frame clones only, not all of them. Here the sample spans approximately 100,000 clones, roughly 82% being singletons. The source material was PBMCs. Every receptor here comes from a middle-aged man in good health and CMV-seropositive. Both conserved end residues are part of each CDR3. The D gene is left open where the match is weak. The listing skips clone size in some rows; elsewhere it reads once, few, many or a size class.

J gene	V gene	D gene	clone size	CDR3 DNA	CDR3 protein
TRBJ1-2	TRBV6-1	.	.	TGTGCCAGCAGTGAAAGAGGGAATGGCTACACCTTC	CASSERGNGYTF
TRBJ2-7	TRBV2	TRBD1	.	TGTGCCAGCAGGTCCGGACAGGGATCCTACGAGCAGTACTTC	CASRSGQGSYEQYF
TRBJ1-2	TRBV5-6	.	.	TGTGCCAGCAGCTTGTCCCCCTCAGGGGTAGGCTATGGCTACACCTTC	CASSLSPSGVGYGYTF
TRBJ1-2	TRBV28	.	.	TGTGCCAGCAGTCCCCTCAGACAGGGCTACACCTTC	CASSPLRQGYTF
TRBJ1-6	TRBV28	.	.	TGTGCCAGCAGCCCGGCGCGGGGTTTCCATTCACCCCTCCACTTT	CASSPARGFHSPLHF
TRBJ2-1	TRBV4-1	TRBD2	.	TGCGCCAGCAGCCAAGATCACAGTAGCGGGGGTAATGAGCAGTTCTTC	CASSQDHSSGGNEQFF
TRBJ1-5	TRBV28	.	once	TGTGCCAGCAGTTTTCACAGGGATAGCAATCAGCCCCAGCATTTT	CASSFHRDSNQPQHF
TRBJ1-4	TRBV4-2	.	.	TGTGCCAGCAGCCAAGATCAGGCTTCAACTAATGAAAAACTGTTTTTT	CASSQDQASTNEKLFF
TRBJ2-5	TRBV10-3	.	once	TGTGCCATCAGTGGGTCCCCCAAGACCCAGTACTTC	CAISGSPKTQYF
TRBJ2-5	TRBV6-5	TRBD1	.	TGTGCCAGCAGTTCCGCCCTCACAGGGGTCAGAGAGACCCAGTACTTC	CASSSALTGVRETQYF
TRBJ1-2	TRBV6-5	TRBD1	.	TGTGCCAGCAGTCACGGGACAGACTATGGCTACACCTTC	CASSHGTDYGYTF
TRBJ1-5	TRBV7-2	.	once	TGTGCCAGCAGCTTAGACCGAGCAGGATCCCAGCCCCAGCATTTT	CASSLDRAGSQPQHF
TRBJ2-3	TRBV5-1	TRBD2	once	TGCGCCAGCAGCTTGGAGGTAGCGGGGGTCACAGATACGCAGTATTTT	CASSLEVAGVTDTQYF
TRBJ1-4	TRBV5-1	.	.	TGCGCCAGCAGCTTGATTCAGAATAATGAAAAACTGTTTTTT	CASSLIQNNEKLFF
TRBJ2-2	TRBV9	TRBD2	.	TGTGCCAGCAGCACCCGACTAGCGGGAATCTCCGGGGAGCTGTTTTTT	CASSTRLAGISGELFF
TRBJ2-1	TRBV7-9	TRBD2	once	TGTGCCAGCAGCCGAAGCGGGGGTCGAAACAATGAGCAGTTCTTC	CASSRSGGRNNEQFF